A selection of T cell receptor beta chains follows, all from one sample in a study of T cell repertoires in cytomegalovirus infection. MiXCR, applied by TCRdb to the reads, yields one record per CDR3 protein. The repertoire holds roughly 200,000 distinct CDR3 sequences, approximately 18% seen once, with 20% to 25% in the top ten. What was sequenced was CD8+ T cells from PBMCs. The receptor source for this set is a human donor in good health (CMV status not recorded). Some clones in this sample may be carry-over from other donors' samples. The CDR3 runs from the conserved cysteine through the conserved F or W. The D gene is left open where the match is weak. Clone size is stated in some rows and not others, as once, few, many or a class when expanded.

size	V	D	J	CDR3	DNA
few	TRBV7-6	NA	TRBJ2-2	CASSSTQQELYTGELFF	TGTGCCAGCAGCTCCACCCAGCAGGAGTTATACACCGGGGAGCTGTTTTTT
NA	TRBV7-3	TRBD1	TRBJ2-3	CASSFGRDREGDTQYF	TGTGCCAGCAGCTTTGGCCGGGACAGGGAAGGGGATACGCAGTATTTT
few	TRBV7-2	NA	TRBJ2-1	CASSLATGATFGEQFF	TGTGCCAGCAGCTTAGCGACGGGGGCAACGTTCGGTGAGCAGTTCTTC
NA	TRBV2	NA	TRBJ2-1	CAARAGSSYNEQFF	TGTGCGGCACGGGCGGGGAGCTCCTACAATGAGCAGTTCTTC
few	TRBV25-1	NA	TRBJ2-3	CASSIQGPSTDTQYF	TGTGCCAGCAGTATCCAGGGCCCTAGCACAGATACGCAGTATTTT
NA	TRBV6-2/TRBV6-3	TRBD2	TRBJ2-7	CASLDREGLYEQYF	TGTGCCAGCCTGGACCGGGAGGGGCTCTACGAGCAGTACTTC
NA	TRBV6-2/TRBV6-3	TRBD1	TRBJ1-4	CASSRTTGAIKGGYEKLFF	TGTGCCAGCAGCCGAACGACAGGGGCCATAAAAGGAGGATATGAAAAACTGTTTTTT
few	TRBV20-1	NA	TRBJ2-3	CSARDSNTDTQYF	TGCAGTGCCAGGGACTCCAACACAGATACGCAGTATTTT
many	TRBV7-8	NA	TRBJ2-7	CASSLGGRSYEQYF	TGTGCCAGCAGCTTAGGAGGAAGATCCTACGAGCAGTACTTC
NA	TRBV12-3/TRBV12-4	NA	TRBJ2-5	CASSPREGEYQETQYF	TGTGCCAGCAGCCCCAGAGAGGGGGAGTACCAAGAGACCCAGTACTTC
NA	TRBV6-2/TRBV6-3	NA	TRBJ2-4	CASSYRGSAKNIQYF	TGTGCCAGCAGTTACCGGGGATCTGCCAAAAACATTCAGTACTTC
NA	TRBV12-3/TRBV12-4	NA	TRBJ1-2	CASTPGGNYGYTF	TGTGCCAGCACCCCCGGAGGGAACTATGGCTACACCTTC
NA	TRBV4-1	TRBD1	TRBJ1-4	CASSQDARGHEKLFF	TGCGCCAGCAGCCAAGACGCCAGGGGGCATGAAAAACTGTTTTTT
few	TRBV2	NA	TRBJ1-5	CASSEVYRCCQPQHF	TGTGCCAGCAGTGAAGTTTACCGGTGTTGTCAGCCCCAGCATTTT
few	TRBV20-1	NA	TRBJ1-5	CSAAELGGPPNQPQHF	TGCAGTGCTGCCGAGTTAGGGGGGCCTCCCAATCAGCCCCAGCATTTT
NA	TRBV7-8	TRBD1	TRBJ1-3	CASSSGGLGLNTIYF	TGTGCCAGCAGCTCAGGGGGCTTGGGACTAAACACCATATATTTT
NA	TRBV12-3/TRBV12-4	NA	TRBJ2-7	CASSPGSIYEQYF	TGTGCCAGCAGCCCCGGATCAATCTACGAGCAGTACTTC
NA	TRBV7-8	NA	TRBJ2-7	CASSLPGLGTDEQYF	TGTGCCAGCAGCTTACCGGGGCTCGGGACGGACGAGCAGTACTTC
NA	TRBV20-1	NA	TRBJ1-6	CSARAQGVVGSPLHF	TGCAGTGCTAGAGCACAGGGCGTCGTCGGTTCACCCCTCCACTTT
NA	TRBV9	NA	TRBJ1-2	CASSVGQDYGYTF	TGTGCCAGCAGCGTAGGGCAGGACTATGGCTACACCTTC
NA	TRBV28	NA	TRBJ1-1	CASSFPTRGPSLNTEAFF	TGTGCCAGCAGTTTTCCCACGCGGGGGCCCTCCCTGAACACTGAAGCTTTCTTT
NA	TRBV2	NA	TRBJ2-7	CASSDHEQYF	TGTGCCAGCAGTGACCACGAGCAGTACTTC
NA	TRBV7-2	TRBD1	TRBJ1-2	CASSLGQGWDGYTF	TGTGCCAGCAGCTTGGGACAGGGTTGGGATGGCTACACCTTC